One and the same sample provided the 11 T cell receptor beta chains below, sequenced in a study of T cell responses to AZD1222 COVID-19 vaccine. Measured with immunoSEQ multiplex PCR; TCRdb has only the in-frame clones, and not every one. The sample yields 120,000 to 150,000 clones, approximately 89% seen once. Sample: peripheral blood, taken 28 days after the second AZD1222 dose. All receptors come from an adult who received the AZD1222 COVID-19 vaccine.

This chain uses TRBV28 with TRBJ1-2; the match to TRBD1 covers 10 bases. The CDR3 runs 17 residues. J was trimmed by 1 base and V by 1 base; bases with no gene match: 6. From germline, CDR1 is MDHEN and CDR2 SYDVKM. The DNA of the CDR3 is TGTGCCAGCAGTTTATCGACAGGGGGCCAATTTAACTATGGCTACACCTTC. This translates into CASSLSTGGQFNYGYTF.

This chain links TRBV7-3 with TRBJ1-2; D might be TRBD1 (6 bases). Trimming removed 0 bases from V and 4 bases from J, with 12 bases in between. This CDR3 spans 15 amino acids. CDR1 is SGHTA, CDR2 FQGTGA, per germline. The CDR3 DNA sequence: TGTGCCAGCAGCTTAACGCCGGGGGGCCCCTATGGCTACACCTTC. This encodes CASSLTPGGPYGYTF.

This clone has more than one count but fewer than ten. The rearrangement joins TRBV5-1 to TRBJ2-5; weak D call: TRBD1 (6 bases). The germline gives CDR1 SGHRS, CDR2 YFSETQ. The CDR3 covers 14 residues. Trimming took 2 bases from V and 2 from J, leaving 10 bases between them. CDR3 coding DNA: TGCGCCAGCAGCTTAGGACAGAGACAAGAGACCCAGTACTTC. Protein: CASSLGQRQETQYF. Complete variable domain (other parts from reference TRBV5-1 and TRBJ2-5): KAGVTQTPRYLIKTRGQQVTLSCSPISGHRSVSWYQQTPGQGLQFLFEYFSETQRNKGNFPGRFSGRQFSNSRSEMNVSTLELGDSALYLCASSLGQRQETQYFGPGTRLLVL.

The V gene is TRBV5-1, the J gene TRBJ2-2; 9 bases are shared with TRBD2. There are 16 residues in the CDR3. Trimming removed 9 bases from V and 3 bases from J; junction bases left unmatched: 12. Germline CDR1 reads SGHRS; CDR2 reads YFSETQ. DNA of the CDR3: TGCGCCACCGGGGCTTTAGCGGGAGAGTACACCGGGGAGCTGTTTTTT. This encodes CATGALAGEYTGELFF.

The chain couples TRBV18 to TRBJ1-5; TRBD1 aligns across 7 bases. Germline V gene lookup returns CDR1 KGHSH and CDR2 LQKENI. The CDR3 spans 13 residues. The V gene end was trimmed by 6 bases and the J gene end by 11 bases; junction bases not matched to a gene: 10. CDR3 in amino acids: CASSQDGGQAQHF. The DNA of the CDR3 is TGTGCCAGCTCTCAGGACGGAGGACAGGCCCAGCATTTT.

This chain connects TRBV19 to TRBJ1-2, with TRBD1 as a possible D gene (5 bases). Trimming stripped 8 bases from V and 3 bases from J, with 28 bases between. This CDR3 is 18 amino acids long. The germline gives CDR1 LNHDA, CDR2 SQIVND (reference sequence). CDR3 amino acids: CASATLGGWVSGDYGYTF. The CDR3 DNA reads TGTGCCAGTGCCACGTTGGGGGGTTGGGTTTCAGGTGACTATGGCTACACCTTC.

The rearrangement joins TRBV28 to TRBJ2-1; 8 positions match TRBD1. V lost 7 bases, J lost 8 bases, and 7 bases stayed unmatched. Germline CDR1 and CDR2: MDHEN and SYDVKM. CDR3 length: 13 residues. Here the CDR3 DNA reads TGTGCCAGCAATAACGGACAGGGCGATGAGCAGTTCTTC. Its translation is CASNNGQGDEQFF. Variable domain in full (rest from reference TRBV28 and TRBJ2-1): DVKVTQSSRYLVKRTGEKVFLECVQDMDHENMFWYRQDPGLGLRLIYFSYDVKMKEKGDIPEGYSVSREKKERFSLILESASTNQTSMYLCASNNGQGDEQFFGPGTRLTVL.

The genes are TRBV6-5 and TRBJ2-7; the match to TRBD1 covers 10 bases. Germline V lookup: CDR1 MNHEY, CDR2 SVGAGI. The CDR3 contains 16 residues. With 4 bases clipped from V and 7 bases from J, the junction kept 13 bases outside the gene matches. This chain's CDR3 is CASSFMPGQGSGEQYF. CDR3 bases: TGTGCCAGCAGTTTTATGCCGGGACAGGGGTCAGGTGAGCAGTACTTC.

The chain carries TRBV5-4 and TRBJ2-7; 12 bases are a match to TRBD2. The germline CDR1 and CDR2 sequences are SGHNT and YYREEE (reference sequence). After removal of 0 bases from V and 5 bases from J, the junction contained 3 bases not matched to a gene. CDR3 length: 15 amino acids. CDR3 amino acids: CASSLGASGRDEQYF. CDR3 DNA sequence: TGTGCCAGCAGCTTGGGGGCTAGCGGGAGGGACGAGCAGTACTTC.

The genes are TRBV28 and TRBJ2-5; D possibly uses TRBD1 or TRBD2 (5 bases each). This CDR3 has 18 residues. Trimming took off 5 bases at V and 2 bases at J, with 24 bases between the two ends. Germline V gene lookup returns CDR1 MDHEN and CDR2 SYDVKM. The CDR3 region is CASSLLGVHSGQQETQYF. CDR3 nucleotides: TGTGCCAGCAGTCTTCTGGGGGTCCACTCCGGGCAGCAAGAGACCCAGTACTTC.

V is TRBV28 and J is TRBJ1-1; D is unclear. Germline-derived CDR1 and CDR2 are MDHEN and SYDVKM. The V end was cut by 1 base, the J end by 1 base, with 10 bases between. The length of the CDR3 is 15 residues. CDR3 bases: TGTGCCAGCAGTTTATTGCCCAGCCCGAACACTGAAGCTTTCTTT. Translated: CASSLLPSPNTEAFF.